What follows describes a single TCR beta chain. Its antigen is as yet unknown. This specimen belongs to a study of cytomegalovirus exposure and HLA in healthy donors. V dropped 5 bases and J dropped 0; count of bases not matched to a gene: 3. CDR1 and CDR2 from the germline V gene are SEHNR and FQNEAQ (reference sequence). The length of the CDR3 is 14 residues. Both 60 Vbeta primers and 13 Jbeta primers went into the PCR. Some clones are missing from TCRdb's copy, which holds only in-frame ones; the method was immunoSEQ multiplex PCR. The sample includes fewer than 100,000 clones, 75% to 85% of them seen just once. Though probably carrying unrecorded immune exposures, donors were nominally healthy at sampling. Study-wide findings and caveats: Usually a TCR sequence was rare, but some public TCRs were found in many donors. Cytomegalovirus status was reportedly diagnosed by the classifier with high specificity and sensitivity.

The rearrangement joins TRBV7-9 to TRBJ1-1, with 7 bases fitting TRBD1. The TCR was taken from a woman in her forties in good health and CMV-seronegative. Sequencing was done on a sample of PBMCs. CDR3 DNA sequence: TGTGCCAGCAGCCGTGGACAGGTGAACACTGAAGCTTTCTTT. This encodes CASSRGQVNTEAFF.